The 14 T cell receptor beta chains listed next were all sequenced from one sample in a study of technical replicates of blood from several donors. TCRdb keeps only in-frame clones here, not all; method: immunoSEQ multiplex PCR. This sample has about 85,000 clones, with about 94% found just once. Specimen: T cells isolated from PBMCs. These receptor sequences come from a human donor in good health.

This chain links TRBV5-5 with TRBJ2-7, with 13 bases aligning to TRBD2. The CDR3 runs 16 residues. After removal of 0 bases from V and 5 bases from J, the junction contained 5 bases not matched to a gene. CDR1 and CDR2 from the germline V gene are SGHKS and YYEKEE (reference sequence). The CDR3 is CASSLGGLAGDHEQYF. CDR3 bases: TGTGCCAGCAGCTTGGGTGGACTAGCGGGGGACCACGAGCAGTACTTC. Drawing the rest from reference TRBV5-5 and TRBJ2-7, the complete variable domain is DAGVTQSPTHLIKTRGQQVTLRCSPISGHKSVSWYQQVLGQGPQFIFQYYEKEERGRGNFPDRFSARQFPNYSSELNVNALLLGDSALYLCASSLGGLAGDHEQYFGPGTRLTVT.

Concerning this clone: An end of the junction differs from the germline gene, which may be a read error. J is TRBJ2-7 and V is TRBV13; a possible D gene is TRBD1 (7 bases). Germline CDR1 reads PRHDT; CDR2 reads FYEKMQ (reference sequence). The CDR3 is made up of 14 amino acids. In DNA, the CDR3 is TGTGCCAGCAGCCTAGGGGGCGGGGCCTACGAGCAGTACTTC. Encoded protein: CASSLGGGAYEQYF.

The rearrangement uses TRBV29-1 and TRBJ2-2; 10 bases map to TRBD2. Per the germline V gene, CDR1 is SQVTM and CDR2 is ANQGSEA. Unmatched junction bases numbered 4, after V lost 7 bases and J lost 5 bases. This CDR3 is 13 amino acids long. The CDR3 DNA follows: TGCAGCGCGGGACTAGCGTCAACCGGGGAGCTGTTTTTT. Translating it yields CSAGLASTGELFF.

The chain combines TRBV5-1 with TRBJ2-3, with 10 nucleotides matching TRBD1. Trimming at V came to 7 bases and at J to 4 bases, leaving 9 bases not matched to a gene. This CDR3 is built from 15 residues. The V gene's germline CDR1 is SGHRS and CDR2 YFSETQ. CDR3 coding DNA: TGCGCCAGCGGCGAAGGGACAGGGGTGGCAGATACGCAGTATTTT. As protein: CASGEGTGVADTQYF. Together with reference TRBV5-1 and TRBJ2-3, the CDR3 gives the full variable domain: KAGVTQTPRYLIKTRGQQVTLSCSPISGHRSVSWYQQTPGQGLQFLFEYFSETQRNKGNFPGRFSGRQFSNSRSEMNVSTLELGDSALYLCASGEGTGVADTQYFGPGTRLTVL.

CDR3 in DNA: TGTGCCTGGAGTGTGTCCGGGTCCTACGAGCAGTACTTC. It yields the protein CAWSVSGSYEQYF. The chain combines TRBV30 with TRBJ2-7; D is undetermined. V shed 0 bases and J shed 1 base, with 7 bases lying between them. Germline V CDR1 and CDR2: GTSNPN, SVGIG (reference sequence). The CDR3 totals 13 residues.

The chain has TRBV19 and TRBJ2-4, with 8 bases that match TRBD2. The CDR3 contains 15 residues. With 2 bases clipped from V and 8 bases from J, the junction kept 8 bases outside the gene matches. Germline lookup yields CDR1 LNHDA and CDR2 SQIVND (reference sequence). CDR3 bases: TGTGCCAGTAGTATATACCTGTCCGGGGGGGACATTCAGTACTTC. It codes for CASSIYLSGGDIQYF. Filled out from reference TRBV19 and TRBJ2-4, the complete variable domain reads DGGITQSPKYLFRKEGQNVTLSCEQNLNHDAMYWYRQDPGQGLRLIYYSQIVNDFQKGDIAEGYSVSREKKESFPLTVTSAQKNPTAFYLCASSIYLSGGDIQYFGAGTRLSVL.

The rearrangement links TRBV6-1 to TRBJ1-1; D might be TRBD1 (6 bases). CDR1 and CDR2 from the germline V gene are MNHNS and SASEGT. The V end was cut by 7 bases, the J end by 1 base, with 13 bases between. The CDR3 spans 14 residues. In DNA form, the CDR3 reads TGTGCCAGCATGGACACAGGGAAGAACACTGAAGCTTTCTTT. It specifies CASMDTGKNTEAFF.

The chain has TRBV5-1 and TRBJ2-7; 8 positions match TRBD1. The germline CDR1 and CDR2 sequences are SGHRS and YFSETQ. The CDR3 consists of 13 residues. V lost 7 bases, J lost 2 bases, and 5 bases stayed unmatched. The DNA for the CDR3 is TGCGCCAGCCGATCGACAGGGGCCTACGAGCAGTACTTC. Its translation: CASRSTGAYEQYF.

V is TRBV11-1 and J is TRBJ2-5; maybe TRBD2 (6 bases). This CDR3 contains 12 residues. Germline CDR1 reads SGHAT; CDR2 reads FQDESV (reference sequence). Trimming pared 5 bases from V and 4 bases from J, leaving 8 bases between. CDR3 sequence: CASSRGTETQYF. The CDR3 DNA reads TGTGCCAGCAGCCGGGGGACAGAGACCCAGTACTTC.

The gene calls are TRBV6-1 and TRBJ2-3, with D possibly TRBD2 on 6 matching bases. Germline loops: CDR1 MNHNS, CDR2 SASEGT. This CDR3 comprises 13 residues. CDR3 sequence (DNA): TGTTCCGCGCGGGGTACAATCACAGATACGCAGTATTTT. Residues: CSARGTITDTQYF.

V is TRBV25-1 and J is TRBJ1-4, with 9 bases fitting TRBD1. CDR1 and CDR2 from the germline V gene are MGHDK and SYGVNS. The CDR3 covers 17 residues. J gave up 4 bases and V 6 bases, and 12 bases lay outside the gene matches. The CDR3 protein is CASRPETGGRGNEKLFF. The CDR3, as DNA: TGTGCCAGCAGACCAGAGACAGGGGGGCGAGGTAATGAAAAACTGTTTTTT.

The chain carries TRBV5-1 and TRBJ2-6; a weak D match, TRBD1 (5 bases). Trimming cost V 4 bases and J 0 bases, with 8 bases left between them. The CDR3 extends over 15 amino acids. Germline CDR1 SGHRS, CDR2 YFSETQ. CDR3 protein: CASSRQHSGANVLTF. CDR3 sequence (DNA): TGCGCCAGCAGCCGACAGCACTCTGGGGCCAACGTCCTGACTTTC.

This chain connects TRBV29-1 to TRBJ2-7; possibly TRBD1 for D (8 bases). The CDR3 is 12 amino acids. Between the trimmed V and J ends, which lost 6 bases and 5 bases, there was a span of 14 bases. CDR1 and CDR2 (germline): SQVTM, ANQGSEA. The CDR3 DNA follows: TGCAGCGTGGGAGGGACAGGCCACGAGCAGTACTTC. As protein: CSVGGTGHEQYF.

This chain joins TRBV28 and TRBJ1-2; 7 bases fit TRBD1. This CDR3 has 13 residues. With V trimmed by 6 bases and J by 8 bases, 9 bases remained unmatched. CDR1 and CDR2 (germline): MDHEN, SYDVKM. The CDR3 reads CASRTGFGIGYTF. CDR3 nucleotide sequence: TGTGCCAGCAGGACAGGGTTCGGTATAGGCTACACCTTC.